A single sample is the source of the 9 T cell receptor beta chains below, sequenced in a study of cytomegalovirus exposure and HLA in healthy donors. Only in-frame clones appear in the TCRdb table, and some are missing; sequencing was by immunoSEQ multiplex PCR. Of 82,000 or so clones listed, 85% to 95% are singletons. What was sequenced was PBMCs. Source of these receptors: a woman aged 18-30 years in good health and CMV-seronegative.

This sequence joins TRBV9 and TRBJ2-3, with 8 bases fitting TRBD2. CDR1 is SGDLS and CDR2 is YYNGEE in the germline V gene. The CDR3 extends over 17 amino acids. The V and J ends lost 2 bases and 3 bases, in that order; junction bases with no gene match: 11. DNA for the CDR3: TGTGCCAGCAGCGTTCTCGGGAGCGGGGGATCTACAGATACGCAGTATTTT. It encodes CASSVLGSGGSTDTQYF.

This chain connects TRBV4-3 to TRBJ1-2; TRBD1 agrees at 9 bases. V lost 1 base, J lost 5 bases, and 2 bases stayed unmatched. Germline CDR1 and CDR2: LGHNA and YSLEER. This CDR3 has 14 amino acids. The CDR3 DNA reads TGCGCCAGCAGCCAAGTACAGGGGGCGTATGGCTACACCTTC. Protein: CASSQVQGAYGYTF.

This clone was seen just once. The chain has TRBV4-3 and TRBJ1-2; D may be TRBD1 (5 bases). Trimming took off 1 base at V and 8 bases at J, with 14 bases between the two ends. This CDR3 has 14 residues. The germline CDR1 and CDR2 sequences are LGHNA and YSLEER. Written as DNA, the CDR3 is TGCGCCAGCAGCCAAGCTTTCCAGGGAAAAGGCTACACCTTC. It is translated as CASSQAFQGKGYTF.

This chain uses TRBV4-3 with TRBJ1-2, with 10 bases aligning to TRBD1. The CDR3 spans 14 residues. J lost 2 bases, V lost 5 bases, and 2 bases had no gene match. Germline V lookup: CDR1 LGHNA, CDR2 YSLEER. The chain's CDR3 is CASSRTGGNYGYTF. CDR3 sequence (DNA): TGCGCCAGCAGCAGGACAGGGGGAAACTATGGCTACACCTTC.

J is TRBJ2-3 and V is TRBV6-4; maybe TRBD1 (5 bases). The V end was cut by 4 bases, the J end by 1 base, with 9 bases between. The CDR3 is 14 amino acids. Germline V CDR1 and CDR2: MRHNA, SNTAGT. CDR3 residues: CASSGQGGTDTQYF. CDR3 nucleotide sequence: TGTGCCAGCAGTGGCCAGGGCGGCACAGATACGCAGTATTTT.

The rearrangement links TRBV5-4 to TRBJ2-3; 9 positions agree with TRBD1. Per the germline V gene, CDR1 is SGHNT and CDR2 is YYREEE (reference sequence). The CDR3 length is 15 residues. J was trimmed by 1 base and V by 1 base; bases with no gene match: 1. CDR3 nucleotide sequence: TGTGCCAGCAGCTTGTGGACAGGGGGCACAGATACGCAGTATTTT. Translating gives CASSLWTGGTDTQYF.

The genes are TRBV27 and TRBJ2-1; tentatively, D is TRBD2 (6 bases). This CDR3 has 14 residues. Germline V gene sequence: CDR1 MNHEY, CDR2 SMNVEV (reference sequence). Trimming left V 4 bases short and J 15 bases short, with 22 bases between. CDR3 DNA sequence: TGTGCCAGCAGTTCGCTGGGACGACTAGATTTTCCGTTCTTC. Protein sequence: CASSSLGRLDFPFF.

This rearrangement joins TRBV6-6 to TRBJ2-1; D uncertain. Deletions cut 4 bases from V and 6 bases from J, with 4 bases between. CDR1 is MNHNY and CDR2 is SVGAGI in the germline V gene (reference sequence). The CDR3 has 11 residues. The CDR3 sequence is CASSSLNEQFF. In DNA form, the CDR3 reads TGTGCCAGCAGTTCCCTCAATGAGCAGTTCTTC.

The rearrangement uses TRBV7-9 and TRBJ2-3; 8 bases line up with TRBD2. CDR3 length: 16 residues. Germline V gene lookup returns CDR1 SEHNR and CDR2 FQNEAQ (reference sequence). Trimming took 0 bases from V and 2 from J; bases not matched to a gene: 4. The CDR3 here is CASSLAERENTDTQYF. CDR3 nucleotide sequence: TGTGCCAGCAGCTTAGCAGAGCGGGAGAACACAGATACGCAGTATTTT.